One and the same sample provided the 26 T cell receptor beta chains below, sequenced in a study of blood T cell repertoires in COVID-19. TCRdb's table, derived via immunoSEQ multiplex PCR, lists solely in-frame clones and lacks some. The sample has approximately 230,000 clones; 70% to 90% are singletons. Input material: peripheral blood. Receptors originate from a woman aged 25 to 39 with COVID-19, enrolled during active disease.

The chain carries TRBV5-8 and TRBJ1-1, with 9 bases identical to TRBD1. CDR1 and CDR2 from the germline V gene are SGHTS and YDEGEE. Losses at the gene ends were 3 bases for V and 4 bases for J; bases not matched to a gene: 7. The length of the CDR3 is 15 residues. CDR3 coding DNA: TGTGCCAGCAGCTCGGACAGGGGAAGGAGCACTGAAGCTTTCTTT. Its protein is CASSSDRGRSTEAFF.

Worth noting for this clone: Other DNA sequences in this sample translate to the same CDR3. Written as DNA, the CDR3 is TGTGCCAGCAGTTTGCGGAAGGACAGGGGGACTGAAGCTTTCTTT. It translates to CASSLRKDRGTEAFF. This chain uses TRBV27 with TRBJ1-1; 10 positions match TRBD1. Germline V gives CDR1 MNHEY, CDR2 SMNVEV (reference sequence). The V gene end was trimmed by 3 bases and the J gene end by 5 bases; junction bases not matched to a gene: 6. The CDR3 totals 15 residues.

V gene TRBV5-1 combines with J gene TRBJ1-1, with 7 bases aligning to TRBD1. The CDR3 has 15 amino acids. Looked up from germline, CDR1 is SGHRS and CDR2 is YFSETQ. The trim removed 0 bases at V and 4 bases at J, leaving 6 bases unmatched. The CDR3 sequence is CASSLGGTAGTEAFF. CDR3 sequence (DNA): TGCGCCAGCAGCTTGGGGGGGACAGCGGGCACTGAAGCTTTCTTT.

The chain joins TRBV24-1 to TRBJ2-1, with 8 bases aligning to TRBD1. V lost 7 bases to trimming and J lost 0 bases; unmatched junction nucleotides: 10. There are 17 residues in the CDR3. CDR1 is KGHDR, CDR2 SFDVKD, per germline. The CDR3 sequence is CATSSGYRGSSYNEQFF. CDR3 in DNA: TGTGCCACCAGCTCCGGTTACAGGGGGAGCTCCTACAATGAGCAGTTCTTC.

The chain couples TRBV6-5 to TRBJ1-1, with 7 bases aligning to TRBD1. Losses at the gene ends were 0 bases for V and 1 base for J; bases not matched to a gene: 5. The CDR3 runs to 16 residues. Germline values: CDR1 MNHEY, CDR2 SVGAGI. DNA of the CDR3: TGTGCCAGCAGTTACTCGATGGGACAGCGGAACACTGAAGCTTTCTTT. Residues: CASSYSMGQRNTEAFF.

In the case of this clone: At the DNA level, this CDR3 is encoded by other sequences in the same sample as well. The chain is built from TRBV4-3 and TRBJ2-7, with 9 bases that match TRBD1. With 1 base clipped from V and 3 bases from J, the junction kept 4 bases outside the gene matches. The CDR3 length is 15 residues. Germline loops: CDR1 LGHNA, CDR2 YSLEER. DNA of the CDR3: TGCGCCAGCAGCCAAGCCCCGGGACAGGGCTACGAGCAGTACTTC. Its protein is CASSQAPGQGYEQYF.

The gene calls are TRBV25-1 and TRBJ2-7, with a tentative D call TRBD1 (6 bases). Trimming pared 11 bases from V and 3 bases from J, leaving 17 bases between. Germline CDR1 and CDR2: MGHDK and SYGVNS. The CDR3 consists of 13 residues. The DNA for the CDR3 is TGTGCCGGTACTTTGACAGGAAGCTACGAGCAGTACGTC. Amino acids: CAGTLTGSYEQYV.

This sequence joins TRBV6-1 and TRBJ1-5, with D unclear. Germline V lookup: CDR1 MNHNS, CDR2 SASEGT. The CDR3 is made up of 13 amino acids. Deletions cut 0 bases from V and 5 bases from J, with 5 bases between. CDR3 amino acids: CASSEALYQPQHF. DNA for the CDR3: TGTGCCAGCAGTGAAGCTCTTTATCAGCCCCAGCATTTT.

The chain combines TRBV7-2 with TRBJ2-7; 8 nucleotides align to TRBD2. This CDR3 has 15 residues. CDR1 and CDR2 from the germline V gene are SGHTA and FQGNSA. With V trimmed by 3 bases and J by 2 bases, 6 bases remained unmatched. CDR3 nucleotide sequence: TGTGCCAGCAGCTTGGGGACTAGGTCGACCTACGAGCAGTACTTC. Its protein product is CASSLGTRSTYEQYF.

The chain combines TRBV28 with TRBJ1-2, with unresolved D. The CDR3 is made up of 11 amino acids. Germline V gene data show CDR1 as MDHEN and CDR2 as SYDVKM. Trimming shortened V by 1 base and J by 7 bases, and 4 bases separated the two germline ends. The CDR3 sequence is CASSLSSGYTF. The CDR3 nucleotides are TGTGCCAGCAGTTTATCTAGTGGCTACACCTTC.

The chain links TRBV7-2 to TRBJ1-2; 9 positions agree with TRBD1. The V gene's germline CDR1 is SGHTA and CDR2 FQGNSA. This CDR3 contains 17 residues. Trimming took 1 base from V and 8 from J; bases not matched to a gene: 14. CDR3 sequence reads: CASSLGLLRDRVGGYTF. The CDR3 nucleotides are TGTGCCAGCAGCTTAGGCCTCCTCCGGGACAGGGTTGGAGGCTACACCTTC.

This sequence joins TRBV24-1 and TRBJ2-2; tentatively, D is TRBD2 (5 bases). V lost 2 bases and J lost 4, with 7 bases in between. The CDR3 spans 14 residues. Germline V gene sequence: CDR1 KGHDR, CDR2 SFDVKD. DNA of the CDR3: TGTGCCACCAGTGATTCGAGGGTCACCGGGGAGCTGTTTTTT. Translating it yields CATSDSRVTGELFF.

This chain links TRBV6-2 or TRBV6-3 with TRBJ1-1, with 8 bases identical to TRBD1. In germline, CDR1 is MNHEY, CDR2 SVGEGT. V lost 2 bases to trimming and J lost 5 bases; unmatched junction nucleotides: 7. The CDR3 loop spans 15 amino acids. The CDR3 loop is CASSYQGAVGTEAFF. For the CDR3, the DNA is TGTGCCAGCAGTTACCAGGGGGCTGTAGGAACTGAAGCTTTCTTT.

This clone was recorded only once. V is TRBV11-2 and J is TRBJ2-1; 7 nucleotides agree with TRBD1. Germline CDR1 is SGHAT and CDR2 is FQNNGV. This CDR3 comprises 13 residues. The V gene end was trimmed by 4 bases and the J gene end by 12 bases; junction bases not matched to a gene: 9. For the CDR3, the DNA is TGTGCCAGCAGCTCTCAAGCGGCAGGGGGGCAGTTCTTC. Translation gives CASSSQAAGGQFF. The full variable domain, in which reference TRBV11-2 and TRBJ2-1 provide the parts outside the CDR3, is EAGVAQSPRYKIIEKRQSVAFWCNPISGHATLYWYQQILGQGPKLLIQFQNNGVVDDSQLPKDRFSAERLKGVDSTLKIQPAKLEDSAVYLCASSSQAAGGQFFGPGTRLTVL.

The CDR3 spells CASSYNILAGGTDTQYF. The CDR3 bases are TGCGCCAGCAGCTACAACATACTAGCGGGGGGGACAGATACGCAGTATTTT. V and J are TRBV5-1 and TRBJ2-3, with TRBD2 matching 13 bases. Germline V lookup: CDR1 SGHRS, CDR2 YFSETQ. CDR3 length: 17 amino acids. V lost 3 bases, J lost 3 bases, and 7 bases stayed unmatched.

The chain links TRBV4-2 to TRBJ2-3; 7 bases map to TRBD2. CDR3 length equals 17 residues. Per the germline V gene, CDR1 is LGHNA and CDR2 is YNFKEQ. The J segment lost 1 base and the V segment lost 0 bases, leaving 7 bases of the junction unmatched. The CDR3 loop is CASSQESFRGGTDTQYF. DNA for the CDR3: TGTGCCAGCAGCCAAGAATCGTTCCGGGGGGGCACAGATACGCAGTATTTT.

This clone has only one observation. The J gene is TRBJ2-2, the V gene TRBV28; a weak D match, TRBD2 (6 bases). Germline CDR1 is MDHEN and CDR2 is SYDVKM. V was clipped by 3 bases and J by 4 bases, with 12 bases between them. This CDR3 is built from 15 residues. CDR3 sequence (DNA): TGTGCCAGCAGTTTGCTTGCGGGGAGCACCGGGGAGCTGTTTTTT. Its translation: CASSLLAGSTGELFF.

This chain connects TRBV19 to TRBJ1-1; perhaps TRBD1 as D (5 bases). Trimming shortened V by 3 bases and J by 5 bases, and 7 bases separated the two germline ends. The CDR3 sequence is 12 residues long. CDR1 is LNHDA, CDR2 SQIVND, per germline (reference sequence). CDR3 loop: CASSMAGTEAFF. The CDR3 bases are TGTGCCAGTAGTATGGCAGGGACTGAAGCTTTCTTT.

CDR3 coding DNA: TGTGCCAGTAGTATGTCAGGGGGCAATGGCTACACCTTC. This encodes CASSMSGGNGYTF. V is TRBV19 and J is TRBJ1-2; 8 bases are shared with TRBD1. V was pared by 3 bases and J by 6 bases, with 3 bases of the junction left unmatched. In germline, CDR1 is LNHDA, CDR2 SQIVND (reference sequence). This CDR3 comprises 13 residues.

As to this clone: Additional DNA sequences in this sample encode the identical CDR3. V and J are TRBV18 and TRBJ2-6; D is possibly TRBD1 (5 bases). With 4 bases removed from V and 0 bases from J, the gap between germline ends came to 7 bases. This CDR3 is 15 amino acids long. CDR1 is KGHSH, CDR2 LQKENI, per germline. The CDR3 reads CASSRDSSGANVLTF. CDR3 DNA: TGTGCCAGCTCACGTGACAGCTCTGGGGCCAACGTCCTGACTTTC.

The V and J genes are TRBV10-3 and TRBJ2-5; D is possibly TRBD1 (5 bases). Germline loops: CDR1 ENHRY, CDR2 SYGVKD. Trimming stripped 3 bases from V and 2 bases from J, with 19 bases between. The CDR3 loop spans 17 amino acids. The CDR3 bases are TGTGCCATCAGTGACGGTGACAGCCTTGCCCTACAAGAGACCCAGTACTTC. Its protein product is CAISDGDSLALQETQYF.

A word on this clone: Other DNA sequences within the sample encode an identical CDR3. The gene calls are TRBV7-9 and TRBJ2-3; D is unresolved. The V and J ends lost 5 bases and 0 bases respectively, with 3 bases between them. The CDR3 loop spans 12 amino acids. Germline loops: CDR1 SEHNR, CDR2 FQNEAQ (reference sequence). The CDR3 DNA reads as TGTGCCAGCAGCCCGAGCACAGATACGCAGTATTTT. This encodes CASSPSTDTQYF.

To note about this clone: Other DNA sequences within the sample encode an identical CDR3. This rearrangement joins TRBV12-3 or TRBV12-4 to TRBJ2-5; no clear D. This CDR3 region has 11 residues. Trimming shortened V by 6 bases and J by 5 bases, and 7 bases separated the two germline ends. CDR3 DNA: TGTGCCAGCAGCCTCAGGGAGACCCAGTACTTC. The encoded protein is CASSLRETQYF.

The V gene is TRBV4-3, the J gene TRBJ2-2, with a weak D call TRBD2 (7 bases). This CDR3 has 18 residues. In germline, CDR1 is LGHNA, CDR2 YSLEER. V was pared by 3 bases and J by 6 bases, with 23 bases between. CDR3 sequence (DNA): TGCGCCAGCAGCCATCCCTCCCGGGGGCGGGAGACCGCCGGGGAGCTGTTTTTT. This codes for CASSHPSRGRETAGELFF.

The chain combines TRBV30 with TRBJ1-4; weak D call: TRBD1 (6 bases). V gave up 6 bases and J gave up 8 bases, with 28 bases separating them. Germline V gene sequence: CDR1 GTSNPN, CDR2 SVGIG (reference sequence). The CDR3 has 17 residues. Here the CDR3 reads CACVLLDKDSIEEKLFF. The CDR3 bases are TGTGCCTGCGTATTGTTGGACAAGGACAGCATAGAAGAAAAACTGTTTTTT. The entire variable domain, with the rest obtained from reference TRBV30 and TRBJ1-4, is as follows: SQTIHQWPATLVQPVGSPLSLECTVEGTSNPNLYWYRQAAGRGLQLLFYSVGIGQISSEVPQNLSASRPQDRQFILSSKKLLLSDSGFYLCACVLLDKDSIEEKLFFGSGTQLSVL.

The table lists this clone with a few counts. The chain joins TRBV7-9 to TRBJ2-7; no firm D call. The V end was cut by 1 base, the J end by 1 base, with 8 bases between. This CDR3 spans 14 amino acids. Germline V gives CDR1 SEHNR, CDR2 FQNEAQ (reference sequence). The CDR3 sequence is CASSLVSGSYEQYF. For the CDR3, the DNA is TGTGCCAGCAGCTTAGTGTCAGGATCCTACGAGCAGTACTTC.